These T cell receptor beta chains were read from a single sample in a study of T cell responses to AZD1222 COVID-19 vaccine. Sequencing was performed with immunoSEQ multiplex PCR; in TCRdb, only in-frame clones are kept and a portion is missing. The sample consists of about 150,000 clones, about 93% of them appearing once. Source: peripheral blood, taken on day 0 of AZD1222 vaccination. Every receptor here comes from an adult in good health. Both conserved end residues are part of each CDR3. D genes are given only for firm matches. Clone size is given for some rows only: seen once, a few or many times, or a class if the clone is expanded.

V gene	D gene	clone size	J gene	CDR3 protein	CDR3 DNA
TRBV28	-	-	TRBJ1-4	CASRPLVGVNEKLFF	TGTGCCAGCCGCCCTTTAGTGGGCGTCAATGAAAAACTGTTTTTT
TRBV10-3	TRBD2	-	TRBJ2-1	CAISESELAGGPTYNEQFF	TGTGCCATCAGTGAGTCCGAACTAGCGGGAGGGCCGACCTACAATGAGCAGTTCTTC
TRBV28	-	-	TRBJ2-1	CASSTISSGEQFF	TGTGCCAGCAGCACCATTTCCTCTGGTGAGCAGTTCTTC
TRBV18	-	few	TRBJ1-1	CASSPQGGNTEAFF	TGTGCCAGCTCACCACAGGGGGGGAACACTGAAGCTTTCTTT
TRBV7-2	-	-	TRBJ2-7	CASSPWGAGYEQYF	TGTGCCAGCAGCCCATGGGGTGCTGGGTACGAGCAGTACTTC
TRBV29-1	-	-	TRBJ1-1	CSVVQGMNTEAFF	TGCAGCGTTGTTCAGGGGATGAACACTGAAGCTTTCTTT
TRBV12-5	-	-	TRBJ1-3	CASGLVVGRRRSGNTIYF	TGTGCTAGTGGTTTGGTAGTTGGGAGACGGCGATCTGGAAACACCATATATTTT
TRBV25-1	TRBD1	-	TRBJ1-5	CASSGTGHQPQHF	TGTGCCAGCAGCGGGACAGGACATCAGCCCCAGCATTTT
TRBV4-3	TRBD2	-	TRBJ2-2	CASSQDPAGGLQNTGELFF	TGCGCCAGCAGCCAAGACCCAGCGGGGGGCCTCCAGAACACCGGGGAGCTGTTTTTT
TRBV5-4	-	-	TRBJ2-5	CASSLARVEETQYF	TGTGCCAGCAGCTTGGCCAGGGTAGAAGAGACCCAGTACTTC